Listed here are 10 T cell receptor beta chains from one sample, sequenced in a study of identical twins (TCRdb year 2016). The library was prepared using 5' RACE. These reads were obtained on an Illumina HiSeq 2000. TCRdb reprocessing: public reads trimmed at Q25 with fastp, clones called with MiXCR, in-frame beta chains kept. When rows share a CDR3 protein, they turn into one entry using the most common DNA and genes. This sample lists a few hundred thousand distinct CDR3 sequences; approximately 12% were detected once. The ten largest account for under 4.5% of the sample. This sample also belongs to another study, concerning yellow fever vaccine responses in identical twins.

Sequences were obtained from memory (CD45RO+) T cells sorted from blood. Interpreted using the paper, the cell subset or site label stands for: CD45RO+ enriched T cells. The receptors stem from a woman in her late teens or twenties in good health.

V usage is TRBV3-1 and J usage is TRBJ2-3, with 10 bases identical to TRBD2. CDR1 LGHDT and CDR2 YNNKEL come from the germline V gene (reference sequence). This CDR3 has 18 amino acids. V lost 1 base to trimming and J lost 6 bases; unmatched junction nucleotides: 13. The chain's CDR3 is CASSQGLAGALSTDTQYF. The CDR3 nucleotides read TGTGCCAGCAGCCAAGGGCTAGCGGGGGCCCTTTCCACGGATACGCAGTATTTT.

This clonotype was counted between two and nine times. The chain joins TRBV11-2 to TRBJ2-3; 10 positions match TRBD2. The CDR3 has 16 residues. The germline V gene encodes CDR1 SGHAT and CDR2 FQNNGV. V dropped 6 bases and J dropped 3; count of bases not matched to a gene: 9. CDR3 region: CASRPQRGGMTDTQYF. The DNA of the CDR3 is TGTGCCAGCAGACCCCAGCGGGGGGGCATGACAGATACGCAGTATTTT.

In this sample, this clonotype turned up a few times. For the CDR3, the DNA is TGTGCCAGCACCCAGACTGGACAGAGCATCAATGAGCAGTTCTTC. It translates to CASTQTGQSINEQFF. The chain carries TRBV12-3 or TRBV12-4 and TRBJ2-1, with a possible D match to TRBD1 (6 bases). The V and J ends lost 7 bases and 6 bases respectively, with 19 bases between them. The CDR3 totals 15 residues.

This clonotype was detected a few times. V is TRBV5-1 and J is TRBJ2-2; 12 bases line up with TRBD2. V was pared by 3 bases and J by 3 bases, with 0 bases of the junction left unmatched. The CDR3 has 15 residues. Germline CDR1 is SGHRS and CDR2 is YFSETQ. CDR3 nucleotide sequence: TGCGCCAGCAGCTCTAGCGGGAGGGACACCGGGGAGCTGTTTTTT. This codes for CASSSSGRDTGELFF.

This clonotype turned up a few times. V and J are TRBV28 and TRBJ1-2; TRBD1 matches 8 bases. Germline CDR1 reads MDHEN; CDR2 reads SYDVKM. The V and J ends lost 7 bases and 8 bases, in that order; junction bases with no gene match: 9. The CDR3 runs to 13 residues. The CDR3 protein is CASTLGTGKGYTF. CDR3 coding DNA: TGTGCCAGCACTCTGGGGACAGGAAAGGGCTACACCTTC.

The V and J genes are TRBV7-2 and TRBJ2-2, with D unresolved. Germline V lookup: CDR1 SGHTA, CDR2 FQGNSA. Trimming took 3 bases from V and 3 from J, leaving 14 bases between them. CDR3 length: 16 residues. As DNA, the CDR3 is TGTGCCAGCAGCTTCCGACGGTCAACTTACACCGGGGAGCTGTTTTTT. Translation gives CASSFRRSTYTGELFF.

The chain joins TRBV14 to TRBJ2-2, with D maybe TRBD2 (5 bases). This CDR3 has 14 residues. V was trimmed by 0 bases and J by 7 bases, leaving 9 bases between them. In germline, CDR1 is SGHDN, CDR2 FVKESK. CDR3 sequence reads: CASSQESGIGELFF. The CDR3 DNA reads TGTGCCAGCAGCCAAGAGAGCGGAATCGGGGAGCTGTTTTTT.

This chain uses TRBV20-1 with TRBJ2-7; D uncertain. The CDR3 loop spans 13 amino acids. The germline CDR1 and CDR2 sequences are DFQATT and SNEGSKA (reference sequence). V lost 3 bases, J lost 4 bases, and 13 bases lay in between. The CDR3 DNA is TGCAGTGCTAGCTCGGCTAGTTCGTACGAGCAGTACTTC. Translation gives CSASSASSYEQYF.

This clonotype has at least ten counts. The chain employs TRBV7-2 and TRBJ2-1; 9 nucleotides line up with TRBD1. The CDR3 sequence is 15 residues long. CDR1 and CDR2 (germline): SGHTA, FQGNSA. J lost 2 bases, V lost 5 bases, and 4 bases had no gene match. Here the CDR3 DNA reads TGTGCCAGCAGCGAGGACAGGGGTCCCTACAATGAGCAGTTCTTC. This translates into CASSEDRGPYNEQFF. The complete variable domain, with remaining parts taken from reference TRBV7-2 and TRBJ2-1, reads GAGVSQSPSNKVTEKGKDVELRCDPISGHTALYWYRQSLGQGLEFLIYFQGNSAPDKSGLPSDRFSAERTGGSVSTLTIQRTQQEDSAVYLCASSEDRGPYNEQFFGPGTRLTVL.

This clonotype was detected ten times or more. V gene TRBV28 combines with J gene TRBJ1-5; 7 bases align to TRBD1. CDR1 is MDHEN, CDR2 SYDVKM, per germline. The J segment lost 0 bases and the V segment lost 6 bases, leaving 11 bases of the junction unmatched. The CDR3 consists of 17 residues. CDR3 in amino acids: CASRIRGQSYSNQPQHF. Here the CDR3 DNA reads TGTGCCAGCAGGATCCGGGGACAGTCCTATAGCAATCAGCCCCAGCATTTT.